This T cell receptor (beta chain) was recovered during a study of shared clonotypes between healthy human individuals (TCRdb year 2020). Concerning the study at large: The cohort included three men and two women between 18 and 49 years of age. For each donor, three plates each were used for CD4 naive and CD4 memory, two plates were used for CD8 naive, and one plate was used for CD8 memory. To estimate repertoire size and how much clonotype sharing occurs between individuals, the study deeply sequenced the blood TCR repertoires of about five healthy adults. To increase sequencing depth and limit assay-specific biases, different laboratories used diverse techniques to prepare libraries and sequence TCR repertoires. Per donor, leukapheresis produced somewhere between about 0.85 and 10 billion PBMCs. Study-level results and caveats: Even with the large sequencing depth, rarefaction of the sorted-subset datasets indicated that sequencing was incomplete. Sampling was restricted to blood, and TCR repertoires in tissues likely differ from the TCR repertoires found in blood. Based on pairwise subsampling, the degree of clonotype sharing among donors was expected to be affected by sequencing depth. Compared with non-shared clonotypes, clonotypes shared by all four sorted-subset donors had higher generation probabilities. Estimated clonotype richness was generally larger for naive than for memory subsets. About 5% of naive CD4, 3% to 4% of naive CD8, about 2.1% of memory CD4, and over 0.35% of memory CD8 clonotypes were shared across four donors. Because the study included only a small number of donors, the genetic and exposure-history diversity represented was limited.

Concerning this clone: The clone's antigen remains unknown. The sample holds no much larger clone one base away, and base qualities are not on file.

The junction shows trimming of 4 bases on V and 7 bases on J, and the gene matches do not reach 9 bases of it. CDR1 and CDR2 are read off the germline V gene as SGHRS and YFSETQ. Measured from the cysteine to the phenylalanine, the CDR3 is 15 residues long. Only the CDR3 DNA is retained, 45 bases long and in frame from the first base. Healthy HIV-negative adults with no recently reported acute infections or vaccinations were included as donors. All donors were Caucasian adults living in Nashville, Tennessee, USA. CD4+ T cells were enriched by magnetic negative selection, after which naive cells were positively selected on CD45RA and the negative fraction was taken as the memory subset. Blood was collected by leukapheresis, and PBMCs were isolated by Ficoll-Histopaque density gradient centrifugation and then cryopreserved in liquid nitrogen vapor phase. Analytical flow cytometry was used to check the purity and quantity of every magnetically sorted T cell population. From each sorted fraction, genomic DNA was isolated and quantified by UV absorbance on a Nanodrop 2000c.

Using the deep immunoSEQ assay, multiplex PCR amplified TCR CDR3 regions from genomic DNA. Genomic DNA extracted from each cell subset was distributed evenly over all wells of several immunoSEQ 96-well plates, and each plate served as one replicate. For sorted subsets, each replicate PCR was loaded with 200 to 250 ng genomic DNA, equivalent to some 31,000 T cell genomes. The purified libraries were quantified using a Qubit 3.0 fluorometer, sized with a Bioanalyzer 2100, and then quantified again using the KAPA Library Quantification kit. Every immunoSEQ 96-well plate was sequenced on a dedicated single-read 150-cycle Illumina NextSeq 550 flow cell. The study's own analysis went as follows. The immunoSEQ output contained only junctional sequences without quality scores, so filtering could not match that applied to full-length reads. Sequences were annotated with PyIR, a Python wrapper for IgBLAST v1.9, and V/J genes and CDR3 were assigned using IMGT germline references. Reads were removed for weak V/J assignments (E-value above 1e-6), missing CDR3, stop codons, out-of-frame junctions, or ambiguous translated residues. A V3J clonotype was defined by an identical inferred V gene, J gene, and CDR3 amino acid sequence. The percentage overlap between two repertoires was calculated by dividing the number of shared unique clonotypes by the size of the smaller repertoire. Three approaches were used to assess repertoire richness: RTK rarefaction, the Chao1 estimator, and Recon v2.1 estimates of unobserved clonotypes. For all TCRbeta clonotypes obtained by the gDNA method from a handful of donors, generation probabilities were computed with OLGA. TCRdb stores this immuneACCESS table with in-frame sequences only. Part of the clones is absent; in the studies checked, under half of the shortfall reflects unresolved V genes, and no reason is known for the rest. That table supplies the V and J calls and clone size; D and trimming were determined from the DNA. The sample contains about 1.5 million clones, 95% to 99% of them found a single time. Clones ranked in the top ten supply 0.4% to 0.55% of the sample.

The sample consisted of naive CD4+ T cells sorted from blood. In the paper's terms, the cell subset or site label means: CD45RA+ positively selected. This chain is built from TRBV5-1 and TRBJ2-7, with 12 bases matching TRBD2. The sequence was obtained from a man aged 30 to 39 in good health. The CDR3 in this case is CASSTTSGSIREQYF. The DNA reads as follows: TGCGCCAGCAGCACGACTAGCGGGAGTATACGTGAGCAGTACTTC. With all but the CDR3 taken from the reference TRBV5-1 and TRBJ2-7 genes, the full variable domain is: KAGVTQTPRYLIKTRGQQVTLSCSPISGHRSVSWYQQTPGQGLQFLFEYFSETQRNKGNFPGRFSGRQFSNSRSEMNVSTLELGDSALYLCASSTTSGSIREQYFGPGTRLTVT.